The source of this T cell receptor beta chain is a study of intratumoral heterogeneity in liver cancer. About the research overall: With a median age of about 58 years, most patients were men. Findings and limits, study-wide: Tumor-infiltrating lymphocyte representation was acknowledged to be under-sampled.

Tumour samples came from separate, distinct regions of the hepatocellular carcinoma nodule. In this sample, this clone turned up once. The antigen is undetermined. Data came from immunoSEQ multiplex PCR; TCRdb stores just in-frame clones and leaves some out. The data contain a few thousand clones, 70% to 80% of them singletons. CDR1 is GTSNPN and CDR2 is SVGIG in the germline V gene (reference sequence). CDR3 length: 22 residues. The V segment lost 1 base and the J segment 1 base; nucleotides outside the gene matches: 20. The clonotype comes from a woman between 70 and 85 years old with hepatocellular carcinoma. V usage is TRBV30 and J usage is TRBJ2-1, with 12 bases identical to TRBD2. Specimen: tumor tissue, collected before any cancer treatment. CDR3 in amino acids: CAWSGGQGVRLAGVGSYNEQFF. CDR3 bases: TGTGCCTGGAGTGGAGGACAGGGGGTTCGACTAGCGGGGGTGGGTTCCTACAATGAGCAGTTCTTC.